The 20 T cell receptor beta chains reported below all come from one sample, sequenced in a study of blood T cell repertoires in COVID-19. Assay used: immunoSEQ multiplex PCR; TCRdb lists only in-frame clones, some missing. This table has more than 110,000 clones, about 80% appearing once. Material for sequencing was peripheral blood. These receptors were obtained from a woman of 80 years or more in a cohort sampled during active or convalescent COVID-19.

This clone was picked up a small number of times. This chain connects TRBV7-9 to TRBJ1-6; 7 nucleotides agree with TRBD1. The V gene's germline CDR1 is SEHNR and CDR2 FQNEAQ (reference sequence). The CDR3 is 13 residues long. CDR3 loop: CATGEVGNSPLHF. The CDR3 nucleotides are TGTGCAACAGGGGAGGTGGGTAATTCACCCCTCCACTTT. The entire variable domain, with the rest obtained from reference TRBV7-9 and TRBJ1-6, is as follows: DTGVSQNPRHKITKRGQNVTFRCDPISEHNRLYWYRQTLGQGPEFLTYFQNEAQLEKSRLLSDRFSAERPKGSFSTLEIQRTEQGDSAMYLCATGEVGNSPLHFGNGTRLTVT.

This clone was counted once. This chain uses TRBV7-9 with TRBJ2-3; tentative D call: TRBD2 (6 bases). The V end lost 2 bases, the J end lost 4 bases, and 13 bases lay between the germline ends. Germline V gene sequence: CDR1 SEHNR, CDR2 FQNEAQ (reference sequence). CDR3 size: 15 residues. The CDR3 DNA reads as TGTGCCAGCAGCTTAATACCGGGGAGGTCAGATACGCAGTATTTT. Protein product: CASSLIPGRSDTQYF.

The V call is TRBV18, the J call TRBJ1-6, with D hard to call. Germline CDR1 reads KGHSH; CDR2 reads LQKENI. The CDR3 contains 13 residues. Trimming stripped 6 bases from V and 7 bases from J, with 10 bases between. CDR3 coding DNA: TGTGCCAGCTCCCGAGGGCGGAATTCACCCCTCCACTTT. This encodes CASSRGRNSPLHF.

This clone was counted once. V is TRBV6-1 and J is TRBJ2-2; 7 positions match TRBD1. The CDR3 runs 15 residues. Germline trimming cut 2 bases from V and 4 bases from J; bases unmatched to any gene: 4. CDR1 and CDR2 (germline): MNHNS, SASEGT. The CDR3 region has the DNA TGTGCCAGCAGTGAACAAGGGGGCGTCACCGGGGAGCTGTTTTTT. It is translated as CASSEQGGVTGELFF.

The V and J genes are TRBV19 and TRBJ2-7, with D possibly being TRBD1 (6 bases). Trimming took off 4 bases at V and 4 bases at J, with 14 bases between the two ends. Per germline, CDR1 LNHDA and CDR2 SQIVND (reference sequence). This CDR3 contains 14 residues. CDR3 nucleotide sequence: TGTGCCAGTAGTACTAAACAGGGTGGATACGAGCAGTACTTC. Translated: CASSTKQGGYEQYF. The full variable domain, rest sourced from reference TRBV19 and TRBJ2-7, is DGGITQSPKYLFRKEGQNVTLSCEQNLNHDAMYWYRQDPGQGLRLIYYSQIVNDFQKGDIAEGYSVSREKKESFPLTVTSAQKNPTAFYLCASSTKQGGYEQYFGPGTRLTVT.

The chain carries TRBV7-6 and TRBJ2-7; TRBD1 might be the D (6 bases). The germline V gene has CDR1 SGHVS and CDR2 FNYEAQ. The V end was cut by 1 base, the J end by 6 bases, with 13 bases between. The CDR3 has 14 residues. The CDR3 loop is CASSLGQGSGEQYF. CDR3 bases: TGTGCCAGCAGCTTAGGCCAGGGGAGTGGCGAGCAGTACTTC.

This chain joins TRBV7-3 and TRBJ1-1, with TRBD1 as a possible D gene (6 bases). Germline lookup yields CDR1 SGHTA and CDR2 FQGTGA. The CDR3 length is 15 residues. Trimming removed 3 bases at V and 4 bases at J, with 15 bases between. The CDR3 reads CASSFEGGLSTEAFF. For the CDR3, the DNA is TGTGCCAGCAGCTTCGAGGGGGGGTTAAGCACTGAAGCTTTCTTT.

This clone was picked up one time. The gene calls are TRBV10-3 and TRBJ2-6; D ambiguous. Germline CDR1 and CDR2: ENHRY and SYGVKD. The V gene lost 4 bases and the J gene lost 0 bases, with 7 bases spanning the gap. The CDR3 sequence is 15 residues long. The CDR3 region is CAISGGSSGANVLTF. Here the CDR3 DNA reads TGTGCCATCAGTGGTGGCAGCTCTGGGGCCAACGTCCTGACTTTC.

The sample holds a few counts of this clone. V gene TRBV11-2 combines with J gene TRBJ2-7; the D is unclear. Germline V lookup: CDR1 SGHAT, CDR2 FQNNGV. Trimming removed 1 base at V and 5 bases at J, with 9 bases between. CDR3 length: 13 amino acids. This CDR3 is CASSLAGGNEQYF. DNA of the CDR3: TGTGCCAGCAGCTTAGCGGGTGGCAACGAGCAGTACTTC.

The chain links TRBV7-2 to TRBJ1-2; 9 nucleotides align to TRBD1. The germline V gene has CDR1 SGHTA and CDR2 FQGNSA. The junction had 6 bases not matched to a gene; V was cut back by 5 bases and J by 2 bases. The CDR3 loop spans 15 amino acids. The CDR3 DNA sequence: TGTGCCAGCAGCGTAAGGACAGGGGTAAACTATGGCTACACCTTC. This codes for CASSVRTGVNYGYTF. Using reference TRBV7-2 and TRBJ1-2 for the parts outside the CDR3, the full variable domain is GAGVSQSPSNKVTEKGKDVELRCDPISGHTALYWYRQSLGQGLEFLIYFQGNSAPDKSGLPSDRFSAERTGGSVSTLTIQRTQQEDSAVYLCASSVRTGVNYGYTFGSGTRLTVV.

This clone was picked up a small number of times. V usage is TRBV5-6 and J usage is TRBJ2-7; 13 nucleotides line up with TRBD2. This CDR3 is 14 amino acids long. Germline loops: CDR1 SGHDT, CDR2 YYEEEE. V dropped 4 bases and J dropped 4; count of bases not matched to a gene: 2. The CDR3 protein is CASSGTSGVYEQYV. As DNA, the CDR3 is TGTGCCAGCAGCGGGACTAGCGGGGTGTACGAGCAGTACGTC.

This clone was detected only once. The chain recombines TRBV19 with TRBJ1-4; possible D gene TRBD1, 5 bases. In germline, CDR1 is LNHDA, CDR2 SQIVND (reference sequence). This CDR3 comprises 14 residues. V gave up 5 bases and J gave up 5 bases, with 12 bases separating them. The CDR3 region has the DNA TGTGCCAGTAGTCAGGGTACGTGGAATGAAAAACTGTTTTTT. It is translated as CASSQGTWNEKLFF. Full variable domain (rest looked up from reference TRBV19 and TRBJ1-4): DGGITQSPKYLFRKEGQNVTLSCEQNLNHDAMYWYRQDPGQGLRLIYYSQIVNDFQKGDIAEGYSVSREKKESFPLTVTSAQKNPTAFYLCASSQGTWNEKLFFGSGTQLSVL.

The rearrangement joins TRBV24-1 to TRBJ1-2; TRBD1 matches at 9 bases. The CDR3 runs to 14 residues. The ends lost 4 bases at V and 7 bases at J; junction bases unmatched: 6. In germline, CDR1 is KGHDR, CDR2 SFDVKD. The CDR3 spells CATSDQGQGSGYTF. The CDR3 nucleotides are TGTGCCACCAGTGACCAAGGACAGGGGAGTGGCTACACCTTC.

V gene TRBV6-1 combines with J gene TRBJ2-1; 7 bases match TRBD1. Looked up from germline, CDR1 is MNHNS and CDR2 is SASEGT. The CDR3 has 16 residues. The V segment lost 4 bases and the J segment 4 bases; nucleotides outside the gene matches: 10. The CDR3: CASSGARQGIYNEQFF. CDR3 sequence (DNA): TGTGCCAGCAGTGGGGCTAGACAGGGTATATACAATGAGCAGTTCTTC.

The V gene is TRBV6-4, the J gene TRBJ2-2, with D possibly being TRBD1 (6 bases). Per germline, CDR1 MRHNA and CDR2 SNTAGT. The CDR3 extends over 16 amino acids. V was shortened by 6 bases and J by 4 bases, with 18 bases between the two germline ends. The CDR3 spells CASRRTTGIGTGELFF. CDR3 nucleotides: TGTGCCAGCAGAAGGACAACAGGGATCGGCACCGGGGAGCTGTTTTTT.

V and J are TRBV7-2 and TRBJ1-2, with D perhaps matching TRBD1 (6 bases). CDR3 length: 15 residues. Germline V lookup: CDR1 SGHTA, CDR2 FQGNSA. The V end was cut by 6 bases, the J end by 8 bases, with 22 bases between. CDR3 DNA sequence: TGTGCCAGCAGACCTGCATTCCGGGACACGGACGGCTACACCTTC. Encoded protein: CASRPAFRDTDGYTF. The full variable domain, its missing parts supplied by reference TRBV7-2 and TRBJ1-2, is GAGVSQSPSNKVTEKGKDVELRCDPISGHTALYWYRQSLGQGLEFLIYFQGNSAPDKSGLPSDRFSAERTGGSVSTLTIQRTQQEDSAVYLCASRPAFRDTDGYTFGSGTRLTVV.

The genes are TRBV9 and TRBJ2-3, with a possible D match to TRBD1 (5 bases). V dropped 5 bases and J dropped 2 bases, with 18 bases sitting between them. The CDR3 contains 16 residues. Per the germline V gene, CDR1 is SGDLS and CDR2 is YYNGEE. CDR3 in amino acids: CASSPRVSAPTDTQYF. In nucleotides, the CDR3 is TGTGCCAGCAGTCCCAGGGTTTCGGCACCCACAGATACGCAGTATTTT.

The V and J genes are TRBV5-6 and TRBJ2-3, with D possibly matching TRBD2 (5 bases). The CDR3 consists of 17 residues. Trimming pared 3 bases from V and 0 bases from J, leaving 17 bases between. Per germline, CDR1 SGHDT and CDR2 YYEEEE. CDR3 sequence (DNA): TGTGCCAGCAGCTATGATAGAGGGCCTTCCAGCACAGATACGCAGTATTTT. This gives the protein CASSYDRGPSSTDTQYF.

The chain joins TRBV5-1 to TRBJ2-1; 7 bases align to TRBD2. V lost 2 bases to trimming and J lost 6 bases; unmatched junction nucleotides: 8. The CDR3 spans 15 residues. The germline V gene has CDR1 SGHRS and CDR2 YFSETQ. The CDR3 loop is CASSFNGGGSNEQFF. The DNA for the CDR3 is TGCGCCAGCAGCTTCAACGGGGGAGGGTCCAATGAGCAGTTCTTC.

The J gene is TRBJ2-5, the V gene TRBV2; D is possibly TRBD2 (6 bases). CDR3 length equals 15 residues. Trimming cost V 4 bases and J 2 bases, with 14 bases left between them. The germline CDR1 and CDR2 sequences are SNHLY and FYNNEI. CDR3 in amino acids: CASSAEGLKQETQYF. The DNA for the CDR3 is TGTGCCAGCAGTGCTGAGGGACTCAAACAAGAGACCCAGTACTTC.